This T cell receptor (beta chain) was sequenced in a study of vaccination and CD4 T cells after COVID-19. Study-wide context: The post-COVID sampling time was a median about 100 days after diagnosis, ranging from 35 to 161.

Concerning this clonotype: Its antigen is not known.

J gave up 1 base and V 2 bases, and 6 bases lay outside the gene matches. Germline CDR1 MNHEY, CDR2 SMNVEV (reference sequence). CDR3 size: 17 residues. Treatment meaning: roughly 11-day PBMC culture with coronavirus spike peptide pools or control peptides (ViraFEST assay). Gathering of the CD4+ T cells, from the unexposed donor, took place before the COVID-19 pandemic (2011-2018). ViraFEST enlarged antigen-specific T cell populations with peptide pools and afterwards sequenced TCRs. Sequencing of the DNA from cultured CD4+ T cells was carried out with the Oncomine TCR Beta short-read assay. MiXCR, applied by TCRdb to the PCR reads, yields one record per CDR3 protein. The repertoire holds about 4,600 distinct CDR3 sequences, with around 50% as singletons. Whole-study results and caveats: Convalescent patients displayed a median around 86% of reactive clones emerging only post-vaccination. The study examined relatively few convalescent patients and included no early post-infection timepoints.

Sample: CD4+ T cells from blood, cultured in vitro. This sequence joins TRBV27 and TRBJ2-4; 9 bases map to TRBD2. The TCR sequence derives from a human donor in good health. Written as DNA, the CDR3 is TGTGCCAGCAGTTTAACATGGCGGGAGGGGGCCAAAAACATTCAGTACTTC. Protein sequence: CASSLTWREGAKNIQYF.